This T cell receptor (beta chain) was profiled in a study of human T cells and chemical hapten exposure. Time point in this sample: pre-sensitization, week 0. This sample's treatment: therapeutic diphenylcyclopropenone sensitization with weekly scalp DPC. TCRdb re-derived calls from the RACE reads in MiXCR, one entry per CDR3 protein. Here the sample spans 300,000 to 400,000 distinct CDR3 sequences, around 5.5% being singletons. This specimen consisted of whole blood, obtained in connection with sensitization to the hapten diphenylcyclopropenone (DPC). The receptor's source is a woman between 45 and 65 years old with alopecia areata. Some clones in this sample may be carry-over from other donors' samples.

The CDR3 here is CASSDYSLTEAFF. CDR3 in DNA: TGTGCCAGCAGTGATTATTCCCTCACTGAAGCTTTCTTT. The chain carries TRBV6-1 and TRBJ1-1; D unresolved. The CDR3 is made up of 13 amino acids. Trimming shortened V by 3 bases and J by 4 bases, and 9 bases separated the two germline ends. CDR1 MNHNS and CDR2 SASEGT come from the germline V gene.